This T cell receptor beta chain originates from a study of long-term antiretroviral therapy in people with HIV. This CDR3 is 17 amino acids long. Germline CDR1 LNHDA, CDR2 SQIVND (reference sequence). Germline trimming cut 3 bases from V and 5 bases from J; bases unmatched to any gene: 15. At survey level, the immunoSEQ assay was run in its v3.0 version. Profiled with immunoSEQ multiplex PCR; TCRdb holds only in-frame clones, not every one. Among roughly 28,000 clones listed, roughly 95% were seen once. The source material was unsorted PBMCs, sampled more than 6 years after starting antiretroviral therapy. The sequence came from a man younger than 45 with HIV. This chain connects TRBV19 to TRBJ1-2; 7 bases align to TRBD1. Written as DNA, the CDR3 is TGTGCCAGTAGTATGGGGGGAACAGGGGACAGTCCTTATGGCTACACCTTC. Translation: CASSMGGTGDSPYGYTF.